The table lists the clone carrying this TCR beta chain with a few counts. The antigen is unknown. V gave up 6 bases and J gave up 6 bases, with 12 bases separating them. In germline, CDR1 is MNHEY, CDR2 SVGAGI. This CDR3 comprises 12 residues. These data belong to a study of response to subunit inactivated influenza vaccine. Notes on the study in general: Each seasonal influenza vaccination, the authors suggested, recruits few new T cells.

TCRdb used MiXCR to reprocess the RT-PCR reads, holding one entry per CDR3 protein. Counted here are approximately 680,000 distinct CDR3 sequences, about a sixth occurring once; the ten biggest clones make up more than 9%. The source is a man between 50 and 59 years old who received an inactivated influenza vaccine. Sequencing used PBMCs from blood, obtained about 13 days after vaccination. This chain joins TRBV6-5 and TRBJ2-7; D remains ambiguous. CDR3 nucleotide sequence: TGTGCCAGCAGCCAACCCTTTGGCGAGCAGTACTTC. Amino acid sequence: CASSQPFGEQYF.